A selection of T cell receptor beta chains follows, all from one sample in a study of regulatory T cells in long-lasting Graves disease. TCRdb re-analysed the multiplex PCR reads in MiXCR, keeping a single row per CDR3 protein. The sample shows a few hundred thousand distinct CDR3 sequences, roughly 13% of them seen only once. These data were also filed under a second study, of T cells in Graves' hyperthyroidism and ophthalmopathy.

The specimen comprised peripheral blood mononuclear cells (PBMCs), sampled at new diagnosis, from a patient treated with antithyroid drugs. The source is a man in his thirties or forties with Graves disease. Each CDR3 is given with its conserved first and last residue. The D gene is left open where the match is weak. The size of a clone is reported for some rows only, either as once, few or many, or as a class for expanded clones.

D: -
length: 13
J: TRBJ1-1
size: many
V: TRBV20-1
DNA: TGCAGTGCCCGAGGTAGGGGGATACCTGAAGCTTTCTTT
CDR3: CSARGRGIPEAFF

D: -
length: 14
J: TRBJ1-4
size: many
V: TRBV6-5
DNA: TGTGCCAGCAGTTACTGGCAGGGTGAGGAAAAACTGTTTTTT
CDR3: CASSYWQGEEKLFF

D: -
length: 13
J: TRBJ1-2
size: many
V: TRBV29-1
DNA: TGCAGCGCCTCTGACGGGGGCGTCTATGGCTACACCTTC
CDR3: CSASDGGVYGYTF

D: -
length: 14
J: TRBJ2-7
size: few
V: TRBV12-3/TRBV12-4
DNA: TGTGCCAGCAGTCCCCGGGACCAAGCCTACGAGCAGTACTTC
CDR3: CASSPRDQAYEQYF

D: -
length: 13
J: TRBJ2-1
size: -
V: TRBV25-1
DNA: TGTGCCAGCAGTGTGGTGGATCGTAGTGAACAGTTCTTC
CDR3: CASSVVDRSEQFF

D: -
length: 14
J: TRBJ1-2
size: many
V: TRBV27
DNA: TGTGCCAGCAGTTTATCACGGCGGTCCTATGGCTACACCTTC
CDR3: CASSLSRRSYGYTF

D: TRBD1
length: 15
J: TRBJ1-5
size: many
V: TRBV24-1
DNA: TGTGCCACCAGTGATGTAGGGACAGGGAATCAGCCCCAGCATTTT
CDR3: CATSDVGTGNQPQHF

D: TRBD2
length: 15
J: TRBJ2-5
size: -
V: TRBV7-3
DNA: TGTGCCAGCAGCTTAAATCTAGCGGGTTTAGAGACCCAGTACTTC
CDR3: CASSLNLAGLETQYF

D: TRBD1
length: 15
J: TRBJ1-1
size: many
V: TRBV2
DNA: TGTGCCAGCAGAAGACAGGGGCCCGGGTGGACTGAAGCTTTCTTT
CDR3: CASRRQGPGWTEAFF

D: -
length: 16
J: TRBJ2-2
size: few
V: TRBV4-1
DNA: TGCGCCAGCAGCCAAGATCTCAGGGGGGCCACCGGGGAGCTGTTTTTT
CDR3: CASSQDLRGATGELFF

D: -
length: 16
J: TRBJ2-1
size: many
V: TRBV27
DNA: TGTGCCAGCAAACCGGCTGCCGCACTCTCCTACAATGAGCAGTTCTTC
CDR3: CASKPAAALSYNEQFF

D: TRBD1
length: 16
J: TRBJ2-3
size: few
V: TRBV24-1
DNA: TGTGCCACCAGTGACCCCCCGGGACAGGGTCAAGATACGCAGTATTTT
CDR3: CATSDPPGQGQDTQYF

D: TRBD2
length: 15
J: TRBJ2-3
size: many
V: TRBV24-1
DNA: TGTGCCACCAGTGCGCCTAGCGGGATAGCAGATACGCAGTATTTT
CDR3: CATSAPSGIADTQYF

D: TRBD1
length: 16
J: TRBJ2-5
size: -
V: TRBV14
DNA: TGTGCCAGCAGCCCCACAGGGACAGGGGTTTCGGAGACCCAGTACTTC
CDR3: CASSPTGTGVSETQYF

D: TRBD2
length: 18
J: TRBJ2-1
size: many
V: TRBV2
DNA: TGTGCCAGCAAGTACCCCCCGGGGGGGCTAGCGGGAGGCGATGAGCAGTTCTTC
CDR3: CASKYPPGGLAGGDEQFF

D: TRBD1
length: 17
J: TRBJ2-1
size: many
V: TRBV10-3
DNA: TGTGCCATCAGCGGAGGGACAGGGCCCTTTTCCTACAATGAGCAGTTCTTC
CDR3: CAISGGTGPFSYNEQFF

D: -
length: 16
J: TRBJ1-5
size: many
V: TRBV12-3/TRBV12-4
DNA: TGTGCCAGCAGTTCAAGCGGAATCAATAGCAATCAGCCCCAGCATTTT
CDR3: CASSSSGINSNQPQHF